This entry describes one T cell receptor (beta chain). Its specificity is not known. This sample stems from a study of cytomegalovirus exposure and HLA in healthy donors. About the research overall: About 200 million T cells yielded approximately 100 million unique TCR beta sequences, as an earlier analysis found. Broader study findings: Among TCR beta chains of equal frequency, HLA-associated ones were more clonally expanded in a later analysis. Segments of the TCR beta V type were, in most cases, productive about 87% or about 30% of the time in an earlier analysis. Versus the roughly 700-donor mean, an Asian-associated ancestry cluster reportedly showed fewer N-insertions in a later analysis.

PCR employed 60 Vbeta and 13 Jbeta primers. Sequencing was performed with immunoSEQ multiplex PCR; in TCRdb, only in-frame clones are kept and a portion is missing. The sample lists fewer than 200,000 clones; roughly 83% were seen once. Germline V CDR1 and CDR2: MNHNS, SASEGT. The junction had 6 bases not matched to a gene; V was cut back by 9 bases and J by 2 bases. CDR3 size: 13 residues. The V gene is TRBV6-1, the J gene TRBJ2-7, with TRBD2 identical over 8 bases. The clonotype comes from a man aged 30 to 39 in good health and CMV-seronegative. Sequencing input: PBMCs. Written as DNA, the CDR3 is TGTGCCAGTCAGCGGGGGACCCCCTACGAGCAGTACTTC. Translation: CASQRGTPYEQYF.